The 11 T cell receptor beta chains reported below all come from one sample, sequenced in a study of T cell responses to AZD1222 COVID-19 vaccine. Sequencing used immunoSEQ multiplex PCR; TCRdb keeps in-frame clones, though not all of them. The sample includes around 130,000 clones, around nine tenths of them seen just once. The material was peripheral blood, obtained 28 days after the second AZD1222 dose. These receptors were collected from an adult who received the AZD1222 COVID-19 vaccine.

This clone has just a few counts. This chain joins TRBV5-1 and TRBJ2-3, with no clear D. V lost 2 bases, J lost 2 bases, and 6 bases lay in between. This CDR3 contains 13 residues. Germline loops: CDR1 SGHRS, CDR2 YFSETQ. CDR3 residues: CASSFRDTDTQYF. The DNA for the CDR3 is TGCGCCAGCAGCTTCAGAGACACAGATACGCAGTATTTT.

This clone turned up a few times. The rearrangement uses TRBV5-1 and TRBJ2-7; tentatively, D is TRBD2 (6 bases). The CDR3 runs 16 residues. Germline V gene data show CDR1 as SGHRS and CDR2 as YFSETQ. The germline V and J ends were trimmed by 4 bases and 2 bases, with 19 bases remaining between them. CDR3 nucleotides: TGCGCCAGCAGCCCCGGCGGGGCGGGACGGGCCTACGAGCAGTACTTC. Protein sequence: CASSPGGAGRAYEQYF.

The chain links TRBV11-3 to TRBJ1-3; D call uncertain. Germline assignment: CDR1 SGHNT and CDR2 YENEEA. This CDR3 comprises 16 residues. V was trimmed by 0 bases and J by 0 bases, leaving 9 bases between them. CDR3 nucleotides: TGTGCCAGCAGCTTAGAAGGGTGGAGCTCTGGAAACACCATATATTTT. Its translation: CASSLEGWSSGNTIYF.

V usage is TRBV4-3 and J usage is TRBJ1-3; D unclear. CDR1 is LGHNA, CDR2 YSLEER, per germline. V was clipped by 0 bases and J by 9 bases, with 12 bases between them. The CDR3 consists of 14 residues. CDR3 region: CASSQELSSSTIYF. Here the CDR3 DNA reads TGCGCCAGCAGCCAAGAACTGTCCAGTAGCACCATATATTTT.

V and J are TRBV30 and TRBJ2-2; 7 bases align to TRBD2. Trimming took 0 bases from V and 2 from J; bases not matched to a gene: 3. Germline-derived CDR1 and CDR2 are GTSNPN and SVGIG (reference sequence). The CDR3 contains 15 residues. CDR3 residues: CAWSVGRVNTGELFF. CDR3 coding DNA: TGTGCCTGGAGTGTTGGGAGGGTAAACACCGGGGAGCTGTTTTTT.

CDR3 coding DNA: TGTGCCAGTAGTACCAGGGCCGGTGCTTATGGCTACACCTTC. It encodes CASSTRAGAYGYTF. The rearrangement joins TRBV19 to TRBJ1-2; perhaps TRBD1 as D (5 bases). V was cut by 4 bases and J by 5 bases, with 14 bases left in between. The CDR3 totals 14 residues. Per the germline V gene, CDR1 is LNHDA and CDR2 is SQIVND (reference sequence).

A single count supports this clone. The gene calls are TRBV4-3 and TRBJ2-5; no reliable D call. The V and J ends lost 1 base and 5 bases respectively, with 8 bases between them. CDR1 and CDR2 from the germline V gene are LGHNA and YSLEER. CDR3 length: 13 amino acids. The CDR3 DNA follows: TGCGCCAGCAGCCAAGGGTCGGTGGAGACCCAGTACTTC. Translated: CASSQGSVETQYF.

The chain couples TRBV20-1 to TRBJ2-5; no clear D. Trimming shortened V by 7 bases and J by 1 base, and 7 bases separated the two germline ends. The CDR3 loop spans 11 amino acids. Germline CDR1 and CDR2: DFQATT and SNEGSKA (reference sequence). DNA of the CDR3: TGCAGTGTGGGCAGCCAAGAGACCCAGTACTTC. Amino acid sequence: CSVGSQETQYF.

The V and J genes are TRBV19 and TRBJ2-5; 7 nucleotides line up with TRBD1. CDR3 length: 14 amino acids. Germline V gene lookup returns CDR1 LNHDA and CDR2 SQIVND (reference sequence). The ends lost 3 bases at V and 4 bases at J; junction bases unmatched: 5. CDR3 DNA: TGTGCCAGTAGTATCCAGACAGGGACAGAGACCCAGTACTTC. Amino acid sequence: CASSIQTGTETQYF. Full variable domain (outside the CDR3, taken from reference TRBV19 and TRBJ2-5): DGGITQSPKYLFRKEGQNVTLSCEQNLNHDAMYWYRQDPGQGLRLIYYSQIVNDFQKGDIAEGYSVSREKKESFPLTVTSAQKNPTAFYLCASSIQTGTETQYFGPGTRLLVL.

V and J are TRBV3-1 (or the pseudogene TRBV3-2) and TRBJ2-7; no clear D. Germline V CDR1 and CDR2: LGHDT, YNNKEL (reference sequence). Trimming removed 5 bases at V and 6 bases at J, with 8 bases between. The CDR3 is 11 amino acids. The CDR3 DNA reads as TGTGCCAGCAGCTCACTCGGCGAGCAGTACTTC. Translating gives CASSSLGEQYF.

The V gene is TRBV7-9, the J gene TRBJ2-1, with D unresolved. The V end was cut by 2 bases, the J end by 4 bases, with 12 bases between. CDR1 is SEHNR, CDR2 FQNEAQ, per germline (reference sequence). The CDR3 is made up of 15 amino acids. The DNA of the CDR3 is TGTGCCAGCAGCTTACCAACGGAAGGGTACAATGAGCAGTTCTTC. It is translated as CASSLPTEGYNEQFF. Based on the CDR3 plus reference TRBV7-9 and TRBJ2-1, the full variable domain is DTGVSQNPRHKITKRGQNVTFRCDPISEHNRLYWYRQTLGQGPEFLTYFQNEAQLEKSRLLSDRFSAERPKGSFSTLEIQRTEQGDSAMYLCASSLPTEGYNEQFFGPGTRLTVL.